Below, 24 T cell receptor beta chains from the same sample are listed, as sequenced in a study of tumour-infiltrating T cells in Burkitt lymphoma. Generated by immunoSEQ multiplex PCR, the TCRdb table keeps only in-frame clones and is missing some. Among about 7,100 clones listed, 60% to 75% were seen once. Input material: tumor tissue. All receptors come from a human donor with diffuse large B-cell lymphoma.

The chain uses TRBV5-1 and TRBJ1-5, with a weak D call TRBD1 (5 bases). Germline V gene lookup returns CDR1 SGHRS and CDR2 YFSETQ. Deletions cut 5 bases from V and 5 bases from J, with 11 bases between. CDR3 length equals 13 residues. The CDR3 DNA follows: TGCGCCAGCAGTTGGGACGGTGATCAGCCCCAGCATTTT. Amino acids: CASSWDGDQPQHF.

The rearrangement links TRBV29-1 to TRBJ1-1; no reliable D call. CDR1 is SQVTM, CDR2 ANQGSEA, per germline. This CDR3 spans 11 amino acids. Trimming stripped 4 bases from V and 7 bases from J, with 10 bases between. The CDR3 here is CSVADSFEAFF. As DNA, the CDR3 is TGCAGCGTTGCAGACTCGTTTGAAGCTTTCTTT.

The rearrangement joins TRBV5-1 to TRBJ1-4; 7 positions agree with TRBD1. V dropped 7 bases and J dropped 3; count of bases not matched to a gene: 6. The CDR3 spans 14 residues. CDR1 SGHRS and CDR2 YFSETQ come from the germline V gene. The CDR3 reads CASATGPANEKLFF. CDR3 DNA sequence: TGCGCCAGCGCGACAGGGCCTGCTAATGAAAAACTGTTTTTT. The full variable domain, in which reference TRBV5-1 and TRBJ1-4 provide the parts outside the CDR3, is KAGVTQTPRYLIKTRGQQVTLSCSPISGHRSVSWYQQTPGQGLQFLFEYFSETQRNKGNFPGRFSGRQFSNSRSEMNVSTLELGDSALYLCASATGPANEKLFFGSGTQLSVL.

The chain joins TRBV5-1 to TRBJ2-3; D perhaps matches TRBD2 (6 bases). Deletions cut 0 bases from V and 0 bases from J, with 17 bases between. CDR3 size: 18 residues. Germline V gene sequence: CDR1 SGHRS, CDR2 YFSETQ. The chain's CDR3 is CASSLEMDGGTSTDTQYF. Here the CDR3 DNA reads TGCGCCAGCAGCTTGGAAATGGACGGGGGAACTAGCACAGATACGCAGTATTTT.

V gene TRBV18 combines with J gene TRBJ2-7, with D unresolved. CDR3 length: 14 residues. Germline V gene sequence: CDR1 KGHSH, CDR2 LQKENI. V lost 3 bases, J lost 2 bases, and 11 bases lay in between. The CDR3 protein is CASSPSGRTYEQYF. In DNA form, the CDR3 reads TGTGCCAGCTCACCGTCGGGCAGAACCTACGAGCAGTACTTC.

This chain links TRBV9 with TRBJ2-7, with unresolved D. V lost 4 bases and J 0 bases, leaving 14 bases between the germline ends. CDR1 is SGDLS and CDR2 is YYNGEE in the germline V gene. The CDR3 length is 15 residues. The CDR3 loop is CASSPRGPLSYEQYF. As DNA, the CDR3 is TGTGCCAGCAGCCCCCGCGGTCCCCTCTCCTACGAGCAGTACTTC.

The chain recombines TRBV4-3 with TRBJ2-1, with 9 bases identical to TRBD2. Germline CDR1 LGHNA, CDR2 YSLEER. The CDR3 contains 15 residues. V lost 4 bases to trimming and J lost 5 bases; unmatched junction nucleotides: 6. CDR3 protein: CASSPLGGGDNEQFF. CDR3 nucleotides: TGCGCCAGCAGCCCACTTGGCGGGGGGGACAATGAGCAGTTCTTC.

The rearrangement joins TRBV19 to TRBJ2-1; D is perhaps TRBD2 (6 bases). Germline CDR1 LNHDA, CDR2 SQIVND (reference sequence). V was trimmed by 2 bases and J by 5 bases, leaving 13 bases between them. The CDR3 is 15 amino acids. Here the CDR3 reads CASSILALGHNEQFF. The DNA of the CDR3 is TGTGCCAGTAGTATACTAGCGTTGGGCCACAATGAGCAGTTCTTC.

This clone was seen just once. The V gene is TRBV7-9, the J gene TRBJ1-4; no reliable D call. The CDR3 is 17 amino acids. The germline gives CDR1 SEHNR, CDR2 FQNEAQ (reference sequence). V was clipped by 3 bases and J by 0 bases, with 14 bases between them. CDR3 bases: TGTGCCAGCAGCTTGTGGGCCCCCGCCCCAACTAATGAAAAACTGTTTTTT. Translated: CASSLWAPAPTNEKLFF.

By share of the sample, this clone is medium-sized (0.01 to 0.1%). The chain links TRBV29-1 to TRBJ1-2, with unresolved D. In germline, CDR1 is SQVTM, CDR2 ANQGSEA. Trimming took off 2 bases at V and 8 bases at J, with 9 bases between the two ends. The CDR3 spans 11 residues. CDR3 amino acids: CSVEREGGYTF. The CDR3 DNA reads TGCAGCGTTGAAAGGGAGGGAGGCTACACCTTC.

The rearrangement links TRBV2 to TRBJ2-7; tentatively, D is TRBD1 (5 bases). The CDR3 is 15 residues long. V lost 3 bases and J lost 6, with 18 bases in between. Germline CDR1 is SNHLY and CDR2 is FYNNEI. The CDR3 DNA is TGTGCCAGCAGTGACCCAGGGCTTCGTCTTGGCGAGCAGTACTTC. Protein: CASSDPGLRLGEQYF.

The V gene is TRBV2, the J gene TRBJ1-1, with D perhaps matching TRBD1 (5 bases). This CDR3 comprises 13 residues. Germline V CDR1 and CDR2: SNHLY, FYNNEI. V was shortened by 6 bases and J by 6 bases, with 14 bases between the two germline ends. CDR3 amino acids: CASRGRRGAEAFF. In nucleotides, the CDR3 is TGTGCCAGCAGGGGACGGCGGGGCGCTGAAGCTTTCTTT.

The genes are TRBV2 and TRBJ1-5; D is unclear. This CDR3 has 14 residues. V lost 0 bases and J 11 bases, leaving 14 bases between the germline ends. Germline V gives CDR1 SNHLY, CDR2 FYNNEI. The DNA for the CDR3 is TGTGCCAGCAGTGAAGCGCTTGGAGGCCGGACCCAGCATTTT. Translating it yields CASSEALGGRTQHF.

Only a few counts were recorded for this clone. V and J are TRBV11-2 and TRBJ1-2; maybe TRBD1 (5 bases). The V gene lost 4 bases and the J gene lost 4 bases, with 13 bases spanning the gap. The CDR3 covers 14 residues. Germline CDR1 and CDR2: SGHAT and FQNNGV. CDR3 residues: CASSSTAWLYGYTF. The CDR3, as DNA: TGTGCCAGCAGCTCGACAGCTTGGCTCTATGGCTACACCTTC. Full variable domain (rest looked up from reference TRBV11-2 and TRBJ1-2): EAGVAQSPRYKIIEKRQSVAFWCNPISGHATLYWYQQILGQGPKLLIQFQNNGVVDDSQLPKDRFSAERLKGVDSTLKIQPAKLEDSAVYLCASSSTAWLYGYTFGSGTRLTVV.

This clone was seen only a few times. The chain uses TRBV18 and TRBJ1-5; D is undetermined. V lost 4 bases to trimming and J lost 2 bases, with 9 bases between them. Germline-derived CDR1 and CDR2 are KGHSH and LQKENI. The CDR3 spans 14 residues. CDR3 sequence reads: CASSLDWGNQPQHF. For the CDR3, the DNA is TGTGCCAGCTCACTGGACTGGGGCAATCAGCCCCAGCATTTT.

J is TRBJ1-1 and V is TRBV18; D might be TRBD1 (5 bases). The length of the CDR3 is 15 residues. CDR1 and CDR2 (germline): KGHSH, LQKENI. Trimming pared 6 bases from V and 1 base from J, leaving 15 bases between. The CDR3 coding sequence is TGTGCCAGCTCGCATCTCGACAGTTCGAACACTGAAGCTTTCTTT. Its translation is CASSHLDSSNTEAFF.

This sequence joins TRBV20-1 and TRBJ1-2; D unclear. Trimming pared 6 bases from V and 3 bases from J, leaving 8 bases between. Germline CDR1 is DFQATT and CDR2 is SNEGSKA (reference sequence). This CDR3 spans 11 amino acids. CDR3: CSAPDDYGYTF. DNA for the CDR3: TGCAGTGCCCCCGACGACTATGGCTACACCTTC.

The CDR3 DNA is TGTGCCAGCAGTGAAAGGCCAGGGGGCCACCAGCCCCAGCATTTT. Protein sequence: CASSERPGGHQPQHF. The genes are TRBV2 and TRBJ1-5, with 8 bases identical to TRBD1. From germline, CDR1 is SNHLY and CDR2 FYNNEI. This CDR3 is 15 amino acids long. V lost 2 bases and J lost 7; bases outside the gene matches: 7.

The rearrangement links TRBV5-1 to TRBJ1-2; no reliable D call. Germline V gives CDR1 SGHRS, CDR2 YFSETQ. The CDR3 totals 16 residues. Trimming stripped 0 bases from V and 3 bases from J, with 15 bases between. In DNA, the CDR3 is TGCGCCAGCAGCTTGGGAAGGACGGGTAATCACTATGGCTACACCTTC. As protein: CASSLGRTGNHYGYTF.

The genes are TRBV2 and TRBJ2-3; D might be TRBD2 (5 bases). The CDR3 sequence is 14 residues long. Germline assignment: CDR1 SNHLY and CDR2 FYNNEI. V was trimmed by 3 bases and J by 6 bases, leaving 13 bases between them. In nucleotides, the CDR3 is TGTGCCAGCAGTGAGTTGACTCGAGGGGATACGCAGTATTTT. Its translation is CASSELTRGDTQYF. Full variable domain (remainder filled in from reference TRBV2 and TRBJ2-3): EPEVTQTPSHQVTQMGQEVILRCVPISNHLYFYWYRQILGQKVEFLVSFYNNEISEKSEIFDDQFSVERPDGSNFTLKIRSTKLEDSAMYFCASSELTRGDTQYFGPGTRLTVL.

This sequence joins TRBV11-2 and TRBJ2-1; perhaps D is TRBD1 or TRBD2 (6 bases each). Germline V gives CDR1 SGHAT, CDR2 FQNNGV. CDR3 length equals 14 residues. Trimming cost V 4 bases and J 4 bases, with 11 bases left between them. The CDR3 region has the DNA TGTGCCAGCAGCTCGGGGGCAGGTTACAATGAGCAGTTCTTC. This gives the protein CASSSGAGYNEQFF.

The rearrangement uses TRBV6-5 and TRBJ2-3; no clear D. The CDR3 covers 12 residues. CDR1 is MNHEY and CDR2 is SVGAGI in the germline V gene. V dropped 5 bases and J dropped 5 bases, with 8 bases sitting between them. Written as DNA, the CDR3 is TGTGCCAGCAGTGCAACGGGAGATACGCAGTATTTT. It yields the protein CASSATGDTQYF.

This clone was seen a handful of times. This chain links TRBV9 with TRBJ2-7; D unresolved. With 8 bases removed from V and 0 bases from J, the gap between germline ends came to 12 bases. The germline V gene has CDR1 SGDLS and CDR2 YYNGEE. The CDR3 spans 13 residues. The CDR3 loop is CASSIAGSYEQYF. Written as DNA, the CDR3 is TGTGCCAGTTCTATAGCTGGCTCCTACGAGCAGTACTTC.

J is TRBJ2-2 and V is TRBV5-6; 9 positions agree with TRBD1. CDR3 length: 16 residues. Germline V gives CDR1 SGHDT, CDR2 YYEEEE. Trimming removed 2 bases from V and 5 bases from J; junction bases left unmatched: 7. The CDR3 DNA follows: TGTGCCAGCAGCTTCTTGACAGGGGGTCGAACCGGGGAGCTGTTTTTT. This encodes CASSFLTGGRTGELFF.